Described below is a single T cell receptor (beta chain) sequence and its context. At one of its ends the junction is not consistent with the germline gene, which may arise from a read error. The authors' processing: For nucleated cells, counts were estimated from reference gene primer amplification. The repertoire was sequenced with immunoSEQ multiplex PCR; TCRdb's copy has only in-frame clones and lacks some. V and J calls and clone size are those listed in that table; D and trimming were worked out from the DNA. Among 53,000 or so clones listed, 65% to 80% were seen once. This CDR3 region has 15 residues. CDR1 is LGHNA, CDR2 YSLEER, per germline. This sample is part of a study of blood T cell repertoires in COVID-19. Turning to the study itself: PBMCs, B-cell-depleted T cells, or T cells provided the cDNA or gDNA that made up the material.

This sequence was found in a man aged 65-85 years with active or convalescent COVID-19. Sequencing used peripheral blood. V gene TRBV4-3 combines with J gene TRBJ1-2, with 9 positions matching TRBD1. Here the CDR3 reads CASSQGQGDYYGYTF. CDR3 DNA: TGCGCCAGCAGCCAAGGACAGGGGGACTACTACGGCTACACCTTC.